This T cell receptor (beta chain) derives from a study of shared clonotypes between healthy human individuals. Trimming removed 4 bases from V and 4 bases from J; junction bases left unmatched: 9. The CDR3 is made up of 14 amino acids. Germline lookup yields CDR1 SQVTM and CDR2 ANQGSEA. Here immunoSEQ multiplex PCR was the method, and the copy in TCRdb shows in-frame clones only, minus some. The sample lists 800,000 to 1,200,000 clones; around 82% were seen once. The gene calls are TRBV29-1 and TRBJ2-5, with 7 bases fitting TRBD1. The origin of this receptor is a man between 18 and 29 years old in good health. Some clones in this sample may be carry-over from other donors' samples. The sample consisted of memory CD4+ T cells from PBMCs. Subset of the sample: CD45RA-negative fraction. The CDR3, as DNA: TGCAGCGTTGGATGGCAGGGGGTGGGAGAGACCCAGTACTTC. The encoded protein is CSVGWQGVGETQYF.